This TCR beta chain was profiled in a study of T-cell memory formation after mild COVID-19. The study, taken as a whole, reports: Memory cells collected pre-infection included some clones that later responded, suggesting cross-reactive memory joined. Mainly in CM and EM were contracting CD4+ clones; CD8+ were in EMRA.

Trimming at V came to 2 bases and at J to 6 bases, leaving 9 bases not matched to a gene. Per the germline V gene, CDR1 is SGHAT and CDR2 is FQDESV (reference sequence). The CDR3 loop spans 15 amino acids. MiXCR, run by TCRdb on the 5' RACE reads, gives a single entry per CDR3 protein. The sample has under 300,000 distinct CDR3 sequences, approximately 19% seen once. With regard to this clonotype: What it binds is unknown.

Input material: PBMCs or a T cell subset sorted from them (not recorded which). The TCR sequence derives from a man between 18 and 35 years old who had mild COVID-19 (a few samples of this study predate the infection). Cell type and time point are not known. The J gene is TRBJ1-2, the V gene TRBV11-1, with 7 bases matching TRBD1. The CDR3 region is CASSLTGAVPDGYTF. The CDR3 DNA is TGTGCCAGCAGCTTAACAGGGGCGGTCCCGGATGGCTACACCTTC.